This T cell receptor beta chain derives from a study of blood T cells in healthy people across ages. The study recruited healthy Caucasian donors from Russia who were aged roughly 6 to 95. Sample-barcoded 5' priming and a J-beta primer mix drove a second PCR of about 6 to 12 cycles. TCRdb ran MiXCR on the 5' RACE reads and lists one entry per CDR3 protein. The sample holds around 650,000 distinct CDR3 sequences, 32% seen once. Comments on this clonotype: The target antigen is unknown. At one end, the junction sequence differs from germline, possibly due to a read error.

General observations from the study: Estimates based on one million T cells were treated as lower bounds. Diversity was higher, and naive CD4+ cells more numerous, in long-lived donors than in aged donors. Unsorted PBMCs blocked a conclusive comparison of naive and antigen-experienced cells.

Input material: blood. This clonotype originated in a woman at least 80 years old in good health.

CDR3 in DNA: TGTGCCAGCAGCTTAAGAAGAGACGGGGGAACCTCTGACGCTTTCTTT. Its protein product is CASSLRRDGGTSDAFF. This chain joins TRBV11-1 and TRBJ1-1, with D maybe TRBD1 (5 bases). The CDR3 extends over 16 amino acids. Germline V gives CDR1 SGHAT, CDR2 FQDESV (reference sequence).